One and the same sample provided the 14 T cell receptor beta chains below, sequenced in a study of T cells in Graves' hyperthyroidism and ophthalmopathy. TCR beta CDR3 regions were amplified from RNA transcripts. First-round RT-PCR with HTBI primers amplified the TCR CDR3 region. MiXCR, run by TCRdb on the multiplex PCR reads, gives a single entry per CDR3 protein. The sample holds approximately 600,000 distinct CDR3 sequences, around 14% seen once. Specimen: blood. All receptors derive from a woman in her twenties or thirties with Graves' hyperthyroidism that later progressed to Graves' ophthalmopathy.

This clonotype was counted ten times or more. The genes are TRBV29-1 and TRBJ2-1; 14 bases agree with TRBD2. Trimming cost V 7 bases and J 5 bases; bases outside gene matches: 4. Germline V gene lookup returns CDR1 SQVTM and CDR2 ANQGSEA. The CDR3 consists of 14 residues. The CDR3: CSGLGLAGDNEQFF. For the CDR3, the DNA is TGCAGCGGGCTGGGACTAGCGGGAGACAATGAGCAGTTCTTC.

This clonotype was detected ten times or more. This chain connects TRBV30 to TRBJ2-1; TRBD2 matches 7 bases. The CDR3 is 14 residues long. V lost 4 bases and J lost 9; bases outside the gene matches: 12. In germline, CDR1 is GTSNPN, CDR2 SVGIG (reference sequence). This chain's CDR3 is CAWNGRGGMLEQFF. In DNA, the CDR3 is TGTGCCTGGAATGGGAGGGGAGGGATGCTTGAGCAGTTCTTC.

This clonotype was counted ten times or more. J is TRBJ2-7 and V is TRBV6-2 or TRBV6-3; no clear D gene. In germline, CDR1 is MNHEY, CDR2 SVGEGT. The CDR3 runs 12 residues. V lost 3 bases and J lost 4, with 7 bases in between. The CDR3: CASSYPPYEQYF. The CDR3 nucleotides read TGTGCCAGCAGTTATCCCCCATACGAGCAGTACTTC.

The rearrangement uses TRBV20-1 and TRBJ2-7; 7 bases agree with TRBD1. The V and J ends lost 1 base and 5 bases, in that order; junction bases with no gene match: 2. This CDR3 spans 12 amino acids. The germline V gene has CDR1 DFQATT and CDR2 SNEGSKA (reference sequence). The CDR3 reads CSARGDSHEQYF. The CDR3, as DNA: TGCAGTGCTAGAGGGGACAGCCACGAGCAGTACTTC.

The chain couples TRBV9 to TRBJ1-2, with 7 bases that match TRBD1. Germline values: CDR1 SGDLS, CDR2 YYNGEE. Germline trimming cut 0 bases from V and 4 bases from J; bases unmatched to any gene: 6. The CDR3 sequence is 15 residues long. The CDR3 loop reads CASSVDVQGFYGYTF. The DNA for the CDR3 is TGTGCCAGCAGCGTAGACGTACAGGGGTTCTATGGCTACACCTTC.

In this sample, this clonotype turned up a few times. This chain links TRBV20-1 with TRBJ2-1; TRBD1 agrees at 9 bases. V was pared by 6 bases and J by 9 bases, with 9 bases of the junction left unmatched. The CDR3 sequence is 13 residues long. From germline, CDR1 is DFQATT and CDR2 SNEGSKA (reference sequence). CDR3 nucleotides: TGCAGTGCGGTTTGGACAGGGGACGGTGAGCAGTTCTTC. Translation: CSAVWTGDGEQFF.

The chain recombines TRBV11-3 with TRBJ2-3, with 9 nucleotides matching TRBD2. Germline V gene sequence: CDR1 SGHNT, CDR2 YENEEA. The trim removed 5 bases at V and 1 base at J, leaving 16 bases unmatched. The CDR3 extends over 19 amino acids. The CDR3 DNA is TGTGCCAGCAGCCGAATCAAAATGGGGCTAGCGGGACGCACAGATACGCAGTATTTT. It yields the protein CASSRIKMGLAGRTDTQYF.

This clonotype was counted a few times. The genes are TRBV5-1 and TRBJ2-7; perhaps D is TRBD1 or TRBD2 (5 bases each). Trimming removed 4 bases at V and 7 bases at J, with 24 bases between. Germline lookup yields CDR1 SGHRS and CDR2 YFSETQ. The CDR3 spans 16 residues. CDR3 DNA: TGCGCCAGCAGCCGCGAAGCAGGGACCTCTAGTAGGGAGCAGTACTTC. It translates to CASSREAGTSSREQYF.

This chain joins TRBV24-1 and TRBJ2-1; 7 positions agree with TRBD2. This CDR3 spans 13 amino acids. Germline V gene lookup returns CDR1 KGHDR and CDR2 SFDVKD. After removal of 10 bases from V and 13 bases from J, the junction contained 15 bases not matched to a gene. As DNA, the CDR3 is TGTGCCACGCTGGAACCGCGGACTAGTGTTCAGTTCTTC. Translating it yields CATLEPRTSVQFF.

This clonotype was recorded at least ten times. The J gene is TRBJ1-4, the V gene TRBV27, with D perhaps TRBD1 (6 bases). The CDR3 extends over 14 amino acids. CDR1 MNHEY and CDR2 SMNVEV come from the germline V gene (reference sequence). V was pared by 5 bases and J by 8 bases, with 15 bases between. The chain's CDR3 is CASSLGTHGEKLFF. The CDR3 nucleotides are TGTGCCAGCAGTCTAGGGACACATGGGGAAAAACTGTTTTTT.

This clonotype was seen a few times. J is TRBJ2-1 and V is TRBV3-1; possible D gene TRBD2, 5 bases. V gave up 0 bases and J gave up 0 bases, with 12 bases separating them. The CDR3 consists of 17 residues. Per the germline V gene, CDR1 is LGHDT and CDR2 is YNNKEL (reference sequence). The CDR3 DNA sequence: TGTGCCAGCAGCCAAGAACGGTGGGAGATCTCCTACAATGAGCAGTTCTTC. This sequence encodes CASSQERWEISYNEQFF.

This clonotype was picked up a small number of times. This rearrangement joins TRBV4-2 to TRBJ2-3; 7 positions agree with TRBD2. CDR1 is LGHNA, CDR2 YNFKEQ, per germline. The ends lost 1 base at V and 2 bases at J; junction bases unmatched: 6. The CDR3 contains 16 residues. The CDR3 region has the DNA TGTGCCAGCAGCCAAGGAGCGGGACTCTACACAGATACGCAGTATTTT. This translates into CASSQGAGLYTDTQYF.

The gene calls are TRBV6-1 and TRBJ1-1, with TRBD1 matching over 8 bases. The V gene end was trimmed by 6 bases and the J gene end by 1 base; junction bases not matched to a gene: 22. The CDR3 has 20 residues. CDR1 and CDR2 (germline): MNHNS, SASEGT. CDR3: CASRGTPGQDTNPGNTEAFF. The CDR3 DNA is TGTGCCAGCAGAGGAACCCCGGGACAGGATACAAATCCCGGGAACACTGAAGCTTTCTTT.

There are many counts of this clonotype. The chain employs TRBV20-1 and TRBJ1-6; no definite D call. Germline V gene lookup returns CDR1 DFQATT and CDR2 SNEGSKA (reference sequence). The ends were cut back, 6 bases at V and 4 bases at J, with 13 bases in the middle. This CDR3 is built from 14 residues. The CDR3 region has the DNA TGCAGTGCAACTTGGGGAAGATATAATTCACCCCTCCACTTT. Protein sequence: CSATWGRYNSPLHF.